These 25 T cell receptor beta chains originate from one sample sequenced in a study of blood T cell repertoires in COVID-19. The assay was immunoSEQ multiplex PCR, and TCRdb's table has in-frame clones only and misses some. This sample carries under 200,000 clones, around 86% of them seen once, and the ten largest clones take more than 6.5%. The sequenced sample was peripheral blood. Receptors originate from a woman older than 75 in a cohort sampled during active or convalescent COVID-19.

This sequence joins TRBV20-1 and TRBJ2-1; D is uncertain. Germline V gene data show CDR1 as DFQATT and CDR2 as SNEGSKA (reference sequence). V lost 3 bases and J 10 bases, leaving 13 bases between the germline ends. The CDR3 loop spans 12 amino acids. The CDR3 spells CSASPIMGEQFF. The CDR3 nucleotides read TGCAGTGCTAGTCCCATTATGGGCGAGCAGTTCTTC.

This chain links TRBV27 with TRBJ1-6; 8 positions agree with TRBD1. The length of the CDR3 is 17 residues. The trim removed 7 bases at V and 4 bases at J, leaving 12 bases unmatched. Germline V lookup: CDR1 MNHEY, CDR2 SMNVEV (reference sequence). CDR3 region: CASKGQALTLYNSPLHF. In DNA form, the CDR3 reads TGTGCCAGCAAGGGACAGGCGCTTACCTTATATAATTCACCCCTCCACTTT.

Only a few counts were recorded for this clone. The chain joins TRBV24-1 to TRBJ1-4; D perhaps matches TRBD1 (5 bases). Germline V gives CDR1 KGHDR, CDR2 SFDVKD. This CDR3 contains 15 residues. V was cut by 2 bases and J by 8 bases, with 14 bases left in between. The CDR3 protein is CATSDSGMGREKLFF. In nucleotides, the CDR3 is TGTGCCACCAGTGATTCTGGAATGGGGCGCGAAAAACTGTTTTTT.

The CDR3 loop is CASSAQGVPGHYGYTF. CDR3 DNA sequence: TGTGCCAGCAGCGCCCAGGGGGTTCCGGGTCACTATGGCTACACCTTC. The V gene is TRBV9, the J gene TRBJ1-2; TRBD1 matches 7 bases. Germline V gene sequence: CDR1 SGDLS, CDR2 YYNGEE. V lost 3 bases, J lost 3 bases, and 11 bases stayed unmatched. The length of the CDR3 is 16 residues.

This clone was counted only a few times. The rearrangement uses TRBV6-4 and TRBJ2-1; the D gene is possibly TRBD2 (6 bases). Germline V gene lookup returns CDR1 MRHNA and CDR2 SNTAGT. Trimming pared 3 bases from V and 3 bases from J, leaving 9 bases between. This CDR3 region has 14 residues. The CDR3 is CASSEGGDYNEQFF. DNA for the CDR3: TGTGCCAGCAGTGAGGGCGGGGACTACAATGAGCAGTTCTTC.

The chain is built from TRBV3-1 (or the pseudogene TRBV3-2) and TRBJ1-1; weak D call: TRBD1 (6 bases). The CDR3 extends over 15 amino acids. Trimming cost V 2 bases and J 2 bases, with 12 bases left between them. The germline CDR1 and CDR2 sequences are LGHDT and YNNKEL (reference sequence). The CDR3 region is CASSQTGLGNTEAFF. CDR3 nucleotide sequence: TGTGCCAGCAGCCAAACAGGGTTAGGCAACACTGAAGCTTTCTTT.

The chain is built from TRBV6-1 and TRBJ1-5; D is perhaps TRBD1 (5 bases). Germline assignment: CDR1 MNHNS and CDR2 SASEGT. Between the trimmed V and J ends, which lost 1 base and 6 bases, there was a span of 19 bases. The CDR3 loop spans 17 amino acids. DNA for the CDR3: TGTGCCAGCAGTGAAGGATTATTCCTACAGGCACCTCAGCCCCAGCATTTT. Translated: CASSEGLFLQAPQPQHF.

This chain uses TRBV9 with TRBJ2-7; 10 bases agree with TRBD1. This CDR3 is built from 14 residues. In germline, CDR1 is SGDLS, CDR2 YYNGEE. Trimming took 2 bases from V and 4 from J; bases not matched to a gene: 3. The CDR3 protein is CASSVGTGDYEQYF. DNA of the CDR3: TGTGCCAGCAGCGTTGGGACAGGGGATTACGAGCAGTACTTC. Drawing the rest from reference TRBV9 and TRBJ2-7, the complete variable domain is DSGVTQTPKHLITATGQRVTLRCSPRSGDLSVYWYQQSLDQGLQFLIQYYNGEERAKGNILERFSAQQFPDLHSELNLSSLELGDSALYFCASSVGTGDYEQYFGPGTRLTVT.

The rearrangement uses TRBV7-9 and TRBJ1-1, with D unclear. The V end was cut by 2 bases, the J end by 0 bases, with 10 bases between. CDR1 and CDR2 (germline): SEHNR, FQNEAQ (reference sequence). There are 15 residues in the CDR3. The CDR3 region is CASSLLVEMNTEAFF. The CDR3 region has the DNA TGTGCCAGCAGCTTATTGGTAGAAATGAACACTGAAGCTTTCTTT.

The genes are TRBV5-1 and TRBJ1-5; D remains unclear. The CDR3 loop spans 15 amino acids. Germline lookup yields CDR1 SGHRS and CDR2 YFSETQ. V lost 0 bases and J lost 3, with 10 bases in between. This chain's CDR3 is CASSLEPGPNQPQHF. CDR3 nucleotide sequence: TGCGCCAGCAGCTTGGAGCCAGGTCCCAATCAGCCCCAGCATTTT.

The rearrangement joins TRBV5-4 to TRBJ1-2, with TRBD1 matching 8 bases. V shed 0 bases, J shed 5 bases, and the junction held 6 bases outside the gene matches. Germline assignment: CDR1 SGHNT and CDR2 YYREEE (reference sequence). This CDR3 has 15 amino acids. This CDR3 is CASSLVTGGRYGYTF. For the CDR3, the DNA is TGTGCCAGCAGCTTGGTCACAGGGGGTCGGTATGGCTACACCTTC.

The V and J genes are TRBV13 and TRBJ2-3, with 12 bases lining up with TRBD2. The CDR3 runs to 20 residues. Germline V CDR1 and CDR2: PRHDT, FYEKMQ (reference sequence). J gave up 4 bases and V 5 bases, and 19 bases lay outside the gene matches. CDR3 nucleotides: TGTGCCAGCAGCGATGATCCCTCCCAAGGACTAGCGGGAAAGGCAGATACGCAGTATTTT. It translates to CASSDDPSQGLAGKADTQYF.

The V and J genes are TRBV6-1 and TRBJ2-1; 8 nucleotides align to TRBD2. Looked up from germline, CDR1 is MNHNS and CDR2 is SASEGT. The junction had 4 bases not matched to a gene; V was cut back by 0 bases and J by 0 bases. CDR3 length equals 17 residues. The CDR3 bases are TGTGCCAGCAGTGAAGCTAGCGGGGTGAGCTCCTACAATGAGCAGTTCTTC. Its translation is CASSEASGVSSYNEQFF.

The rearrangement joins TRBV2 to TRBJ1-1, with a weak D call TRBD1 (5 bases). CDR1 SNHLY and CDR2 FYNNEI come from the germline V gene. CDR3 size: 14 residues. The V and J ends lost 6 bases and 5 bases respectively, with 16 bases between them. Here the CDR3 reads CASSSLRVGTEAFF. CDR3 in DNA: TGTGCCAGCAGCAGCCTCAGGGTTGGGACTGAAGCTTTCTTT.

V gene TRBV5-1 combines with J gene TRBJ1-2; TRBD1 matches at 7 bases. Trimming cost V 4 bases and J 7 bases; bases outside gene matches: 7. Per germline, CDR1 SGHRS and CDR2 YFSETQ. The CDR3 length is 13 residues. This CDR3 is CASSTRQGRGYTF. In DNA form, the CDR3 reads TGCGCCAGCAGCACTCGACAGGGACGTGGCTACACCTTC.

The chain couples TRBV3-1 (or the pseudogene TRBV3-2) to TRBJ2-1; tentative D call: TRBD1 (6 bases). Germline V CDR1 and CDR2: LGHDT, YNNKEL (reference sequence). Trimming pared 4 bases from V and 5 bases from J, leaving 9 bases between. The CDR3 length is 13 residues. The DNA for the CDR3 is TGTGCCAGCAGCCCACAGGGACACAATGAGCAGTTCTTC. Its protein is CASSPQGHNEQFF.

The chain has TRBV27 and TRBJ1-1; D unresolved. The germline gives CDR1 MNHEY, CDR2 SMNVEV (reference sequence). V was clipped by 3 bases and J by 6 bases, with 14 bases between them. The length of the CDR3 is 14 residues. The CDR3 nucleotides read TGTGCCAGCAGTTTGGAAAGGCATCGGGCTGAAGCTTTCTTT. Its protein product is CASSLERHRAEAFF.

This chain connects TRBV5-1 to TRBJ2-1, with D hard to call. The CDR3 runs to 11 residues. Germline V gene sequence: CDR1 SGHRS, CDR2 YFSETQ. V was pared by 2 bases and J by 7 bases, with 4 bases between. The CDR3 sequence is CASSFENEQFF. For the CDR3, the DNA is TGCGCCAGCAGCTTCGAGAATGAGCAGTTCTTC.

This clone was counted between two and nine times. The chain carries TRBV10-1 and TRBJ1-6; D perhaps matches TRBD1 (6 bases). This CDR3 contains 15 residues. V lost 3 bases, J lost 7 bases, and 13 bases lay in between. The V gene's germline CDR1 is WNHNN and CDR2 SYGVQD (reference sequence). CDR3 sequence reads: CASSDPGEMNSPLHF. CDR3 nucleotides: TGCGCCAGCAGTGACCCAGGGGAAATGAATTCACCCCTCCACTTT.

The J gene is TRBJ1-4, the V gene TRBV18; TRBD1 aligns across 7 bases. This CDR3 has 14 amino acids. The V and J ends lost 3 bases and 8 bases, in that order; junction bases with no gene match: 6. CDR1 is KGHSH and CDR2 is LQKENI in the germline V gene. The CDR3 loop is CASSPRGREEKLFF. Written as DNA, the CDR3 is TGTGCCAGCTCACCGAGGGGGCGAGAAGAAAAACTGTTTTTT.

The chain carries TRBV10-2 and TRBJ1-1; 10 nucleotides line up with TRBD1. After removal of 6 bases from V and 5 bases from J, the junction contained 6 bases not matched to a gene. The CDR3 sequence is 14 residues long. The germline gives CDR1 WSHSY, CDR2 SAAADI. CDR3: CASSETGGRTEAFF. For the CDR3, the DNA is TGCGCCAGCAGCGAGACAGGGGGCAGGACTGAAGCTTTCTTT.

This clone was recorded a few times. The chain employs TRBV7-9 and TRBJ2-1; D not certain. Germline V CDR1 and CDR2: SEHNR, FQNEAQ (reference sequence). Trimming removed 5 bases from V and 7 bases from J, with 6 bases in between. This CDR3 has 11 amino acids. The CDR3 region has the DNA TGTGCCAGCAGCCGAGCGAATGAGCAGTTCTTC. It is translated as CASSRANEQFF.

The chain links TRBV3-1 (or the pseudogene TRBV3-2) to TRBJ2-3; TRBD2 matches 7 bases. V was clipped by 0 bases and J by 8 bases; unmatched bases: 2. Germline CDR1 is LGHDT and CDR2 is YNNKEL (reference sequence). The CDR3 consists of 13 residues. The CDR3 DNA follows: TGTGCCAGCAGCCAAGATGTAGCGGGTACGCAGTATTTT. It codes for CASSQDVAGTQYF.

The rearrangement links TRBV11-3 to TRBJ1-2; possible D gene TRBD1, 5 bases. The CDR3 is made up of 15 amino acids. The germline V gene has CDR1 SGHNT and CDR2 YENEEA. The V end lost 2 bases, the J end lost 1 base, and 11 bases lay between the germline ends. The CDR3 nucleotides are TGTGCCAGCAGCTTAAATTCAAGGGGTAACTATGGCTACACCTTC. Its protein product is CASSLNSRGNYGYTF.

The chain uses TRBV15 and TRBJ2-3, with D maybe TRBD2 (6 bases). V lost 0 bases and J 3 bases, leaving 13 bases between the germline ends. The germline CDR1 and CDR2 sequences are LNHNV and YYDKDF (reference sequence). The CDR3 is 16 amino acids. The CDR3 DNA reads TGTGCCACCAGCAGAGATCGGGCCCGGGAGACAGATACGCAGTATTTT. Protein sequence: CATSRDRARETDTQYF.